Listed below are T cell receptor beta chains from one sample, sequenced in a study of blood T cell repertoires in COVID-19. Using immunoSEQ multiplex PCR, the repertoire was profiled, and TCRdb retains in-frame clones only, with some absent. Of 75,000 or so clones listed, 70% to 90% were seen once; the top ten hold nearly 5%. The sequenced material came from peripheral blood. Receptors were obtained from an elderly woman with active or convalescent COVID-19. The CDR3 runs from the conserved cysteine through the conserved F or W. Each record gives: D gene, V gene, clone size, J gene, CDR3 DNA, CDR3 protein. A D gene is named only where the DNA matches it firmly. Size tells how often a clone was seen (once, few, many) or the class of an expanded clone, and some rows leave it out.

TRBD1	TRBV7-2	once	TRBJ2-3	TGTGCCAGCAGCCGTGGGACGCAGGGGGTTGATACGCAGTATTTT	CASSRGTQGVDTQYF
-	TRBV19	-	TRBJ1-1	TGTGCCAGTAGCGTCCTGGAAGGACTTATGAACACTGAAGCTTTCTTT	CASSVLEGLMNTEAFF
-	TRBV27	-	TRBJ2-7	TGTGCCAGCAGTTTTGGGGCCCGGGCCCGTTCCTACGAGCAGTACTTC	CASSFGARARSYEQYF
-	TRBV9	once	TRBJ1-2	TGTGCCAGCAGCGTAGTGGGGGGGAACGGCTACACCTTC	CASSVVGGNGYTF
-	TRBV9	-	TRBJ2-5	TGTGCCAGCAGCGTAGGACCGGGAGTAGAAGAGACCCAGTACTTC	CASSVGPGVEETQYF
-	TRBV14	-	TRBJ2-5	TGTGCCAGCAGCCAAGTTCGGGGGACCCAGTACTTC	CASSQVRGTQYF
-	TRBV19	-	TRBJ2-2	TGTGCCAGTAGTATAAAACTACTCACCGGGGAGCTGTTTTTT	CASSIKLLTGELFF
TRBD2	TRBV7-8	-	TRBJ2-2	TGTGCCAGCACCCCTCCGGGACTAGCCTCCGGGGAGCTGTTTTTT	CASTPPGLASGELFF
-	TRBV7-2	-	TRBJ1-1	TGTGCCAGCAGCTTAGCGCGACAGGAAGCTTTCTTT	CASSLARQEAFF
TRBD2	TRBV2	-	TRBJ2-3	TGTGCCAGCAATCTACTAGCGGGGGGCGATACGCAGTATTTT	CASNLLAGGDTQYF
-	TRBV3-1/TRBV3-2	-	TRBJ1-5	TGTGCCAGCAGCCAAGGGGGGCTTAGCAATCAGCCCCAGCATTTT	CASSQGGLSNQPQHF
-	TRBV5-1	-	TRBJ1-2	TGCGCCAGCAGCTTGGACTATTGGGGCGGCGGCTACACCTTC	CASSLDYWGGGYTF
-	TRBV30	-	TRBJ1-4	TGTGCCTGGAGTAGAGGCCAGGGCGTGCGGGAAAAACTGTTTTTT	CAWSRGQGVREKLFF
TRBD1	TRBV9	-	TRBJ2-3	TGTGCCAGCAGCGTCTGGACAGGGGCAGATACGCAGTATTTT	CASSVWTGADTQYF
-	TRBV27	-	TRBJ1-6	TGTGCCAGCAGTACCCTCCGTACCGACAGACGGCAGTCCATTAATTCACCCCTCCACTTT	CASSTLRTDRRQSINSPLHF
-	TRBV7-6	once	TRBJ2-6	TGTGCCAGCAGCTTCGGATACTTGGGGGGGGCTAGTTCTTCTGGGGCCAACGTCCTGACTTTC	CASSFGYLGGASSSGANVLTF
-	TRBV7-2	-	TRBJ2-1	TGTGCCAGCAGCTTAGATCCGGCCTACAATGAGCAGTTCTTC	CASSLDPAYNEQFF
TRBD2	TRBV25-1	-	TRBJ2-5	TGTGCCAGCAGTGAATCGACGGGGGGCCAAGAGACCCAGTACTTC	CASSESTGGQETQYF
-	TRBV23-1	-	TRBJ2-7	TGCGCCAGCAGTCTCGGACTGGACAGCCCAGGCTCCTACGAGCAGTACTTC	CASSLGLDSPGSYEQYF
-	TRBV27	few	TRBJ1-2	TGTGCCAGCGGGTTGGTGGGGAGCTATGGCTACACCTTC	CASGLVGSYGYTF
-	TRBV6-1	-	TRBJ2-1	TGTGCCAGCAGTGAAATGCTAGCCTTCGATGAGCAGTTCTTC	CASSEMLAFDEQFF
TRBD2	TRBV7-2	once	TRBJ2-7	TGTGCCAGCAGCCTCACTTCGGCGGGAGGGCCATACGAGCAGTACTTC	CASSLTSAGGPYEQYF
-	TRBV5-4	-	TRBJ2-2	TGTGCCAGCAGCTTGGACGGGACCGGGGAGCTGTTTTTT	CASSLDGTGELFF
-	TRBV27	-	TRBJ1-4	TGTGCCAGCACCGCCAGGCTTGCAACTAATGAAAAACTGTTTTTT	CASTARLATNEKLFF
TRBD1	TRBV19	-	TRBJ2-1	TGTGCCAGTAGTGTCGGGACAGGGGGCTTGAATGAGCAGTTCTTC	CASSVGTGGLNEQFF
-	TRBV4-1	once	TRBJ2-7	TGCGCCAGCAGCCTTCCACGCGGCGGAGAGGGCAACCACGAGCAGTACTTC	CASSLPRGGEGNHEQYF
TRBD1	TRBV7-2	-	TRBJ2-2	TGTGCCAGCAGTAGGGACAGGGGCCGGGAGCTGTTTTTT	CASSRDRGRELFF
TRBD1	TRBV7-2	once	TRBJ2-5	TGTGCCAGCAGCTTAGCGCCAGGACAGGGGGCGAGTAGGGAGACCCAGTACTTC	CASSLAPGQGASRETQYF
-	TRBV10-1	few	TRBJ2-7	TGCGCCAGCAGTCAGGGGCCCGCCTACGAGCAGTACTTC	CASSQGPAYEQYF
TRBD1	TRBV7-9	-	TRBJ1-1	TGTGCCAGCAGCCGGAGTCCAGGGGGCACTGAAGCTTTCTTT	CASSRSPGGTEAFF
-	TRBV7-9	-	TRBJ1-3	TGTGCCAGCAGCCTTAGACGGGACACCATATATTTT	CASSLRRDTIYF
-	TRBV5-6	-	TRBJ1-2	TGTGCCAGCAGCTTGGCAGGGGAACCTCCCCCTTACTCTGGCTACACCTTC	CASSLAGEPPPYSGYTF
TRBD1	TRBV10-3	-	TRBJ2-3	TGTGCCATCAGTGATTCTGACAGGGCCACAGATACGCAGTATTTT	CAISDSDRATDTQYF
-	TRBV12-3/TRBV12-4	-	TRBJ2-2	TGTGCCAGCAGCTTGGAGGGGACCGGGGAGCTGTTTTTT	CASSLEGTGELFF
TRBD1	TRBV27	-	TRBJ2-7	TGTGCCAGCAGTTTCGACAGGGCCCCCAGTGGAGAGCAGTACTTC	CASSFDRAPSGEQYF
-	TRBV6-5	-	TRBJ2-1	TGTGCCAGCAGCTTAGACAGGAGCTCCTACAATGAGCAGTTCTTC	CASSLDRSSYNEQFF
-	TRBV3-1/TRBV3-2	-	TRBJ1-4	TGTGCCAGCAGCCAAGTCAGAGGGGGGGCCGAAAAACTGTTTTTT	CASSQVRGGAEKLFF
TRBD1	TRBV10-3	-	TRBJ2-7	TGTGCCATCAGTGAGTCGGGGCAGGGGGCGACCCTCGAGCAGTACTTC	CAISESGQGATLEQYF